This T cell receptor beta chain was profiled in a study of beta chain features in type 1 diabetes. This clone has a handful of counts. Its antigen is as yet unknown. Reverse transcribing all isolated RNA meant expressed TCRB transcripts were sequenced. Profiling relied on immunoSEQ multiplex PCR, and the TCRdb table lists in-frame clones only, not all of them. The sample includes under 130,000 clones, under 30% of them seen just once. Overall study findings and caveats: Patients with Type 1 diabetes showed moderately but significantly shorter TCRB CDR3s in all four CD4+ subsets. Within the patient group, naive, central memory and Treg TCRB repertoires appeared more similar to each other than within healthy donors. Type 1 diabetes patients showed fewer insertions and more deletions at VDJ junctions.

From germline, CDR1 is SEHNR and CDR2 FQNEAQ (reference sequence). The CDR3 consists of 14 residues. Trimming removed 5 bases from V and 3 bases from J; junction bases left unmatched: 4. Sequenced input: central memory CD4+ T cells from blood. The chain employs TRBV7-9 and TRBJ1-1, with TRBD1 identical over 9 bases. This TCR was sampled from a woman between 18 and 29 years old with type 1 diabetes. The CDR3 nucleotides read TGTGCCAGCAGCCCCGGACAGGGGTACACTGAAGCTTTCTTT. Protein sequence: CASSPGQGYTEAFF.